Below are 27 T cell receptor beta chains sequenced from a single sample in a study of siplizumab effects on memory and regulatory T cells. The method was immunoSEQ multiplex PCR; TCRdb's version includes in-frame clones alone and lacks a portion of them. The data hold about 82,000 clones, with over 80% observed a single time. Sequenced sample: Tregs sorted from blood. The receptors were gathered from a human donor in good health.

The chain is built from TRBV6-6 and TRBJ1-6; TRBD1 matches 7 bases. The V gene end was trimmed by 7 bases and the J gene end by 9 bases; junction bases not matched to a gene: 15. CDR1 is MNHNY, CDR2 SVGAGI, per germline (reference sequence). The CDR3 runs 16 residues. CDR3 sequence (DNA): TGTGCCAGCAAGACGGGACAGCTAGGCGGGACTTCACCCCTCCACTTT. Protein product: CASKTGQLGGTSPLHF.

The V gene is TRBV7-2, the J gene TRBJ2-5, with no clear D. The V end was cut by 5 bases, the J end by 5 bases, with 6 bases between. The CDR3 sequence is 11 residues long. Germline lookup yields CDR1 SGHTA and CDR2 FQGNSA. In DNA form, the CDR3 reads TGTGCCAGCAGCACGTATGAGACCCAGTACTTC. Its translation: CASSTYETQYF.

The chain is built from TRBV5-1 and TRBJ2-3; 11 bases align to TRBD2. Germline CDR1 and CDR2: SGHRS and YFSETQ. This CDR3 spans 16 amino acids. The trim removed 0 bases at V and 6 bases at J, leaving 6 bases unmatched. CDR3 protein: CASSLGLAGGPDTQYF. The CDR3 DNA follows: TGCGCCAGCAGCTTGGGATTAGCGGGGGGGCCCGATACGCAGTATTTT.

The count of this clone is one. V usage is TRBV19 and J usage is TRBJ1-4; the match to TRBD1 covers 8 bases. Germline loops: CDR1 LNHDA, CDR2 SQIVND (reference sequence). The V gene end was trimmed by 6 bases and the J gene end by 1 base; junction bases not matched to a gene: 4. The CDR3 consists of 15 residues. The CDR3 region is CASRNRGETNEKLFF. The CDR3 DNA follows: TGTGCCAGTAGGAACAGGGGGGAAACTAATGAAAAACTGTTTTTT.

The J gene is TRBJ2-3, the V gene TRBV2; TRBD2 aligns across 9 bases. This CDR3 is built from 13 residues. J gave up 4 bases and V 7 bases, and 3 bases lay outside the gene matches. Germline V gives CDR1 SNHLY, CDR2 FYNNEI. CDR3 region: CASMAGGADTQYF. CDR3 bases: TGTGCCAGCATGGCGGGGGGGGCAGATACGCAGTATTTT.

This clone was detected a few times. As DNA, the CDR3 is TGCGCCAGCAGCCAAGATAAGAGCAATCAGCCCCAGCATTTT. It codes for CASSQDKSNQPQHF. This chain joins TRBV4-1 and TRBJ1-5; D not certain. The ends were cut back, 0 bases at V and 1 base at J, with 4 bases in the middle. CDR3 length: 14 amino acids. The germline V gene has CDR1 MGHRA and CDR2 YSYEKL.

The J gene is TRBJ1-2, the V gene TRBV7-2, with 7 bases aligning to TRBD1. The CDR3 is 15 amino acids. CDR1 SGHTA and CDR2 FQGNSA come from the germline V gene. The junction had 7 bases not matched to a gene; V was cut back by 5 bases and J by 1 base. The CDR3 nucleotides are TGTGCCAGCAGCCCAGAGGGACAGAGTAACTATGGCTACACCTTC. The encoded protein is CASSPEGQSNYGYTF. The complete variable domain, with remaining parts taken from reference TRBV7-2 and TRBJ1-2, reads GAGVSQSPSNKVTEKGKDVELRCDPISGHTALYWYRQSLGQGLEFLIYFQGNSAPDKSGLPSDRFSAERTGGSVSTLTIQRTQQEDSAVYLCASSPEGQSNYGYTFGSGTRLTVV.

A few counts support this clone. The chain recombines TRBV27 with TRBJ1-5; TRBD1 matches 10 bases. V trimming: 7 bases; J trimming: 6 bases; junction bases outside the gene matches: 6. This CDR3 contains 14 residues. Germline CDR1 reads MNHEY; CDR2 reads SMNVEV (reference sequence). CDR3 residues: CASKRQGASQPQHF. For the CDR3, the DNA is TGTGCCAGCAAAAGACAGGGGGCATCTCAGCCCCAGCATTTT.

The count of this clone is one. The V and J genes are TRBV4-1 and TRBJ2-3, with D possibly matching TRBD2 (7 bases). In germline, CDR1 is MGHRA, CDR2 YSYEKL. The CDR3 spans 13 residues. V was cut by 6 bases and J by 4 bases, with 11 bases left in between. As DNA, the CDR3 is TGCGCCAGCAGACGGGGGGCGTCAGATACGCAGTATTTT. Protein sequence: CASRRGASDTQYF.

This chain links TRBV18 with TRBJ2-7; 7 bases are shared with TRBD1. The CDR3 spans 14 residues. Germline trimming cut 4 bases from V and 4 bases from J; bases unmatched to any gene: 7. Germline values: CDR1 KGHSH, CDR2 LQKENI. The CDR3 region has the DNA TGTGCCAGCTCACACACACAGGGGTGGTACGAGCAGTACTTC. It specifies CASSHTQGWYEQYF.

The chain carries TRBV5-1 and TRBJ2-3, with D possibly TRBD2 on 6 matching bases. V was cut by 0 bases and J by 3 bases, with 14 bases left in between. This CDR3 has 16 amino acids. CDR1 SGHRS and CDR2 YFSETQ come from the germline V gene. The CDR3 is CASSLAPSAFTDTQYF. The CDR3 DNA is TGCGCCAGCAGCTTGGCCCCTAGCGCCTTTACAGATACGCAGTATTTT.

The chain joins TRBV2 to TRBJ2-5; D might be TRBD2 (7 bases). The CDR3 covers 13 residues. The germline CDR1 and CDR2 sequences are SNHLY and FYNNEI. The V gene lost 8 bases and the J gene lost 3 bases, with 13 bases spanning the gap. The CDR3 coding sequence is TGTGCCAGCTGTAGGGGGGGTAAAGAGACCCAGTACTTC. It encodes CASCRGGKETQYF.

This chain links TRBV6-5 with TRBJ2-2, with D unclear. The CDR3 contains 12 residues. V lost 1 base to trimming and J lost 7 bases, with 4 bases between them. Germline CDR1 and CDR2: MNHEY and SVGAGI. DNA for the CDR3: TGTGCCAGCAGTTACTTTGGCGGGGAGCTGTTTTTT. It encodes CASSYFGGELFF.

The chain combines TRBV6-1 with TRBJ2-3, with D hard to call. The V gene lost 7 bases and the J gene lost 6 bases, with 8 bases spanning the gap. Germline CDR1 and CDR2: MNHNS and SASEGT. This CDR3 spans 11 amino acids. CDR3 DNA: TGTGCCAGCACCGCCCGGGATACGCAGTATTTT. It is translated as CASTARDTQYF.

J is TRBJ1-2 and V is TRBV29-1; possibly TRBD1 for D (5 bases). Germline V CDR1 and CDR2: SQVTM, ANQGSEA. CDR3 size: 13 residues. V lost 1 base and J 6 bases, leaving 12 bases between the germline ends. CDR3 nucleotides: TGCAGCGTTGAAGTGACGGGGCAAAATGGCTACACCTTC. This codes for CSVEVTGQNGYTF.

By share of the sample, this clone is large. The V gene is TRBV6-4, the J gene TRBJ1-5; 7 bases fit TRBD1. Germline CDR1 and CDR2: MRHNA and SNTAGT. After removal of 7 bases from V and 4 bases from J, the junction contained 16 bases not matched to a gene. This CDR3 comprises 17 residues. The DNA of the CDR3 is TGTGCCAGCACCAACGTCCGACAGGGAAAGGGGAATCAGCCCCAGCATTTT. Its translation is CASTNVRQGKGNQPQHF.

V gene TRBV9 combines with J gene TRBJ1-1; D unclear. CDR3 length: 13 amino acids. The V end was cut by 0 bases, the J end by 1 base, with 4 bases between. Per germline, CDR1 SGDLS and CDR2 YYNGEE. The CDR3 protein is CASSVAPNTEAFF. The CDR3 bases are TGTGCCAGCAGCGTAGCTCCGAACACTGAAGCTTTCTTT.

The rearrangement uses TRBV6-4 and TRBJ2-3; D is possibly TRBD1 or TRBD2 (5 bases each). Germline lookup yields CDR1 MRHNA and CDR2 SNTAGT. This CDR3 contains 15 residues. The V end lost 6 bases, the J end lost 2 bases, and 15 bases lay between the germline ends. In nucleotides, the CDR3 is TGTGCCAGCAGCCCGGGACCGTCCCCCACAGATACGCAGTATTTT. Amino acid sequence: CASSPGPSPTDTQYF.

This rearrangement joins TRBV28 to TRBJ2-7, with 9 bases that match TRBD1. Germline V lookup: CDR1 MDHEN, CDR2 SYDVKM. This CDR3 is 15 amino acids long. Trimming removed 2 bases from V and 4 bases from J; junction bases left unmatched: 6. CDR3: CASSLIQGASYEQYF. The CDR3 bases are TGTGCCAGCAGTTTAATACAGGGGGCGTCGTACGAGCAGTACTTC.

The genes are TRBV20-1 and TRBJ1-2; no clear D. The CDR3 is 11 residues long. V was cut by 6 bases and J by 4 bases, with 9 bases left in between. Germline loops: CDR1 DFQATT, CDR2 SNEGSKA (reference sequence). CDR3 sequence (DNA): TGCAGTGCCCGACGGATCTATGGCTACACCTTC. Amino acids: CSARRIYGYTF.

The chain joins TRBV5-6 to TRBJ2-5, with a possible D match to TRBD1 (6 bases). V lost 0 bases, J lost 5 bases, and 11 bases lay in between. There are 14 residues in the CDR3. Germline-derived CDR1 and CDR2 are SGHDT and YYEEEE. The CDR3 loop reads CASSLGVRGETQYF. The CDR3 DNA reads as TGTGCCAGCAGCTTGGGAGTGAGGGGGGAGACCCAGTACTTC.

In its sample, this clone was seen a few times. The chain links TRBV5-4 to TRBJ2-1; 9 bases are shared with TRBD2. Germline assignment: CDR1 SGHNT and CDR2 YYREEE (reference sequence). The CDR3 has 14 amino acids. Germline trimming cut 4 bases from V and 2 bases from J; bases unmatched to any gene: 1. CDR3 coding DNA: TGTGCCAGCAGCCGCGGGGGGGCCTACAATGAGCAGTTCTTC. Its protein is CASSRGGAYNEQFF.

This rearrangement joins TRBV29-1 to TRBJ1-3; possibly TRBD1 for D (6 bases). V shed 5 bases and J shed 4 bases, with 18 bases lying between them. This CDR3 has 15 residues. Germline CDR1 is SQVTM and CDR2 is ANQGSEA. The chain's CDR3 is CSVSRSGQLGNTIYF. CDR3 nucleotides: TGCAGCGTTTCTAGGTCAGGACAGCTGGGAAACACCATATATTTT.

The V and J genes are TRBV10-1 and TRBJ2-1; 7 positions agree with TRBD1. V lost 4 bases to trimming and J lost 0 bases; unmatched junction nucleotides: 6. Germline assignment: CDR1 WNHNN and CDR2 SYGVQD (reference sequence). There are 16 residues in the CDR3. In DNA, the CDR3 is TGCGCCAGCAGTGGGGACAGACCTTACTCCTACAATGAGCAGTTCTTC. Its translation: CASSGDRPYSYNEQFF.

The chain has TRBV7-3 and TRBJ1-6; 10 bases are shared with TRBD1. CDR1 and CDR2 (germline): SGHTA, FQGTGA. The junction had 2 bases not matched to a gene; V was cut back by 5 bases and J by 7 bases. There are 14 residues in the CDR3. CDR3 sequence: CASSRTGGNSPLHF. The CDR3 DNA sequence: TGTGCCAGCAGCCGGACAGGGGGGAATTCACCCCTCCACTTT.

This clone was seen a handful of times. The rearrangement uses TRBV6-6 and TRBJ2-7, with 8 bases that match TRBD1. Per germline, CDR1 MNHNY and CDR2 SVGAGI (reference sequence). Trimming cost V 0 bases and J 6 bases; bases outside gene matches: 7. The CDR3 is made up of 15 amino acids. CDR3 in amino acids: CASSYSPQTGAEQYF. CDR3 in DNA: TGTGCCAGCAGTTACTCGCCCCAGACAGGGGCCGAGCAGTACTTC.

This sequence joins TRBV20-1 and TRBJ1-2, with unresolved D. V was shortened by 3 bases and J by 6 bases, with 8 bases between the two germline ends. Looked up from germline, CDR1 is DFQATT and CDR2 is SNEGSKA (reference sequence). CDR3 size: 11 residues. CDR3 nucleotides: TGCAGTGCTAGTACGAGGAATGGCTACACCTTC. Translated: CSASTRNGYTF.